The 9 T cell receptor beta chains below all came from one sample that was sequenced in a study of cytomegalovirus exposure and HLA in healthy donors. The PCR made use of 60 Vbeta and 13 Jbeta primers. Measured with immunoSEQ multiplex PCR; TCRdb has only the in-frame clones, and not every one. The sample contains some 150,000 clones, roughly 80% of which appear only once. Sequencing was performed on PBMCs. The receptors here all came from a man aged 30 to 39 in good health and CMV-seronegative.

The rearrangement uses TRBV27 and TRBJ2-5, with D perhaps matching TRBD1 (6 bases). Germline CDR1 is MNHEY and CDR2 is SMNVEV (reference sequence). The CDR3 is made up of 14 amino acids. With 2 bases removed from V and 1 base from J, the gap between germline ends came to 8 bases. Here the CDR3 reads CASSLNRAQETQYF. The CDR3 coding sequence is TGTGCCAGCAGTTTAAACAGGGCCCAAGAGACCCAGTACTTC.

The chain couples TRBV5-1 to TRBJ1-1; 9 bases match TRBD1. V lost 4 bases to trimming and J lost 1 base; unmatched junction nucleotides: 5. The germline gives CDR1 SGHRS, CDR2 YFSETQ. CDR3 size: 15 residues. DNA of the CDR3: TGCGCCAGCAGCCCAAGGACAGGGGAGAACACTGAAGCTTTCTTT. It codes for CASSPRTGENTEAFF.

This rearrangement joins TRBV9 to TRBJ2-3, with unresolved D. Germline V gene data show CDR1 as SGDLS and CDR2 as YYNGEE. V shed 2 bases and J shed 1 base, with 17 bases lying between them. There are 17 residues in the CDR3. CDR3 nucleotide sequence: TGTGCCAGCAGCGTTGCTAAGGAGTTCCAGCGCACAGATACGCAGTATTTT. It specifies CASSVAKEFQRTDTQYF.

As for this clone: One junction end disagrees with the germline gene, perhaps due to a read error. The chain couples TRBV7-9 to TRBJ1-4; D is ambiguous. The CDR3 runs to 15 residues. Germline V gene lookup returns CDR1 SEHNR and CDR2 FQNEAQ (reference sequence). DNA of the CDR3: TGTTCCAGCAGCTCCCTAGGCCCAACTAATGAAAAACTGTTTTTT. It yields the protein CSSSSLGPTNEKLFF.

The chain joins TRBV19 to TRBJ2-7; 8 bases fit TRBD2. V shed 4 bases and J 2 bases; nucleotides not matched to a gene: 10. Germline V gene data show CDR1 as LNHDA and CDR2 as SQIVND (reference sequence). CDR3 size: 16 residues. In nucleotides, the CDR3 is TGTGCCAGTAGTAGAGGGGGGGGACTAGGAGCCTACGAGCAGTACTTC. Translation gives CASSRGGGLGAYEQYF.

The chain has TRBV9 and TRBJ1-2; D not resolved. The germline CDR1 and CDR2 sequences are SGDLS and YYNGEE. Trimming removed 1 base from V and 3 bases from J, with 13 bases in between. This CDR3 has 15 residues. CDR3 residues: CASSVLPLGDYGYTF. The CDR3 DNA follows: TGTGCCAGCAGCGTATTACCCCTCGGGGACTATGGCTACACCTTC.

Written as DNA, the CDR3 is TGTGCCAGCAGTTCCGTAGGGGCGGGACTCTACGAGCAGTACTTC. Encoded protein: CASSSVGAGLYEQYF. The chain carries TRBV27 and TRBJ2-7; D is perhaps TRBD2 (6 bases). Germline V gene lookup returns CDR1 MNHEY and CDR2 SMNVEV (reference sequence). Trimming stripped 4 bases from V and 3 bases from J, with 16 bases between. CDR3 size: 15 residues.

The rearrangement uses TRBV23-1 and TRBJ1-2; perhaps TRBD1 as D (5 bases). TRBV23-1 carries the ORF label, with uncertain function. The CDR3 is 16 residues long. V lost 1 base, J lost 5 bases, and 17 bases lay in between. The CDR3 DNA is TGCGCCAGCAGTCAATATTGGAGGGGAACAAGGTATGGCTACACCTTC. Residues: CASSQYWRGTRYGYTF.

CDR3 in DNA: TGTGCCAGCAGTTTCGGAACGGGGGGGTACAATGAGCAGTTCTTC. This translates into CASSFGTGGYNEQFF. This sequence joins TRBV27 and TRBJ2-1; 8 positions agree with TRBD2. The CDR3 is 15 residues long. Per the germline V gene, CDR1 is MNHEY and CDR2 is SMNVEV (reference sequence). V trimming: 3 bases; J trimming: 4 bases; junction bases outside the gene matches: 5.